This T cell receptor (beta chain) was obtained from a study of T cell repertoires in cytomegalovirus infection. Whole-study context: HLA-B-restricted CMV epitopes that are well studied were used alongside recently identified HLA-C-restricted ones. Indications of both CMV infection and matching HLA type were provided by public TCR beta signatures. Findings and limits, study-wide: Carriage of CMV together with the relevant HLA was identifiable through cumulative public TCR beta family frequency. The ex vivo response was dominated by HLA-C-restricted CMV-specific TCR beta clonotypes.

TCRdb re-derived calls from the reads in MiXCR, one entry per CDR3 protein. The data show 450,000 to 600,000 distinct CDR3 sequences, around 30% seen once. This clonotype was counted between two and nine times. Antigen unknown. The germline gives CDR1 DFQATT, CDR2 SNEGSKA (reference sequence). The CDR3 has 16 residues. Trimming cost V 2 bases and J 3 bases, with 18 bases left between them. The source of this sequence is a human donor in good health (CMV status not recorded). Some clones in this sample may be carry-over from other donors' samples. The chain uses TRBV20-1 and TRBJ2-3; D possibly corresponds to TRBD2 (6 bases). This specimen consisted of cultured PBMCs, obtained from culture after CMV antigen stimulation. CDR3 in DNA: TGCAGTGCTAGAAGGAATGCGCCCCGGGGGACAGATACGCAGTATTTT. It encodes CSARRNAPRGTDTQYF.